This T cell receptor beta chain derives from a study of T cells in Graves' hyperthyroidism and ophthalmopathy. Study-level points and caveats: Blood held most thyroid clonotypes expanded above 0.001 frequency. With a median lead of about six months before onset, the model predicted ophthalmopathy. Ophthalmopathy was separated from stable hyperthyroidism by a 13 V-J model.

Each person with ophthalmopathy scored at least 3 on the Clinical Activity Score, reached NOSPECS grade 4 or higher, and had been ill under 3 months. Amplification of TCR beta CDR3 regions used RNA as the template. An initial round of RT-PCR targeting the TCR CDR3 relied on the HTBI primer set. One entry per CDR3 protein, called by TCRdb with MiXCR from the multiplex PCR reads. The table lists around 500,000 distinct CDR3 sequences, more than 15% of them singletons. As to this clonotype: Its antigen is not identified. Just one base apart from a much larger clone, this may be a read error.

Sequenced sample: blood. The TCR originated in a young woman with Graves' ophthalmopathy.

CDR3 DNA sequence: TGTGCCAGCTCCGGAGCAGGGGAAGGGGCAGCTTTCTTT. Translated, it gives CASSGAGEGAAFF. V and J are TRBV18 and TRBJ1-1; a weak D match, TRBD1 (6 bases). From germline, CDR1 is KGHSH and CDR2 LQKENI. The V end lost 6 bases, the J end lost 10 bases, and 18 bases lay between the germline ends. The CDR3 extends over 13 amino acids. The full variable domain, completed using reference TRBV18 and TRBJ1-1, is NAGVMQNPRHLVRRRGQEARLRCSPMKGHSHVYWYRQLPEEGLKFMVYLQKENIIDESGMPKERFSAEFPKEGPSILRIQQVVRGDSAAYFCASSGAGEGAAFFGQGTRLTVV.